This paragraph reports one TCR beta chain. The identical CDR3 is also encoded by other nucleotide sequences in the sample. As originally analysed: Amplification from reference gene primers served as the basis for estimated nucleated cell counts. Profiling relied on immunoSEQ multiplex PCR, and the TCRdb table lists in-frame clones only, not all of them. That table is the source of V, J and clone size, and D and trimming were worked out from the DNA. Here the sample spans 140,000 to 150,000 clones, about 89% being singletons. The sample is drawn from a study of blood T cell repertoires in COVID-19. The wider study: Sample material is recorded as cDNA or gDNA derived from T cells, B-cell-depleted T cells, or PBMCs.

The TCR originated in a man aged 55 to 70 with active or convalescent COVID-19. Source material: peripheral blood.

CDR3 nucleotide sequence: TGTGCCAGCAGCAGGAACACTGAAGCTTTCTTT. It specifies CASSRNTEAFF. The rearrangement uses TRBV2 and TRBJ1-1; D is ambiguous. Deletions cut 6 bases from V and 1 base from J, with 3 bases between. CDR1 SNHLY and CDR2 FYNNEI come from the germline V gene. The CDR3 length is 11 residues.